Below, 21 T cell receptor beta chains from the same sample are listed, as sequenced in a study of cytomegalovirus exposure and HLA in healthy donors. In the PCR, 60 Vbeta and 13 Jbeta primers were used. TCRdb's table, derived via immunoSEQ multiplex PCR, lists solely in-frame clones and lacks some. In the table there are 150,000 to 200,000 clones, roughly 80% of which are singletons. What was sequenced was PBMCs. These receptors were collected from a young woman in good health and CMV-seronegative.

The V gene is TRBV6-5, the J gene TRBJ2-7; D perhaps matches TRBD1 (5 bases). Trimming cost V 5 bases and J 2 bases, with 13 bases left between them. Germline values: CDR1 MNHEY, CDR2 SVGAGI. CDR3 size: 14 residues. The CDR3 nucleotides read TGTGCCAGCAGTGAAAGTGGCAGGGCCTACGAGCAGTACTTC. Residues: CASSESGRAYEQYF.

DNA of the CDR3: TGTGCCAGCAGCTTAGACTCCTCTTACTATGGCTACACCTTC. Its protein is CASSLDSSYYGYTF. The rearrangement links TRBV11-3 to TRBJ1-2; no firm D call. CDR1 is SGHNT and CDR2 is YENEEA in the germline V gene. Between the trimmed V and J ends, which lost 0 bases and 3 bases, there was a span of 8 bases. CDR3 size: 14 residues.

V and J are TRBV4-1 and TRBJ2-5; tentative D call: TRBD1 (5 bases). CDR3 size: 15 residues. The ends were cut back, 0 bases at V and 1 base at J, with 9 bases in the middle. Looked up from germline, CDR1 is MGHRA and CDR2 is YSYEKL. The DNA of the CDR3 is TGCGCCAGCAGCCAAGAGTGGGGCAGCCAAGAGACCCAGTACTTC. Its translation: CASSQEWGSQETQYF.

The chain recombines TRBV27 with TRBJ2-1, with 13 positions matching TRBD2. This CDR3 comprises 21 residues. Looked up from germline, CDR1 is MNHEY and CDR2 is SMNVEV (reference sequence). After removal of 5 bases from V and 8 bases from J, the junction contained 24 bases not matched to a gene. The CDR3 nucleotides read TGTGCCAGCAGTAACTTCCGACAGGGTCGAAAACTAGCGGGAGGGTTAGATGAGCAGTTCTTC. It is translated as CASSNFRQGRKLAGGLDEQFF.

V usage is TRBV19 and J usage is TRBJ2-1, with D tentatively TRBD2 (5 bases). The V end lost 1 base, the J end lost 7 bases, and 8 bases lay between the germline ends. The germline gives CDR1 LNHDA, CDR2 SQIVND (reference sequence). There are 13 residues in the CDR3. The CDR3 DNA reads as TGTGCCAGTAGTATAGGGACTTGGAATGAGCAGTTCTTC. This encodes CASSIGTWNEQFF.

V gene TRBV2 combines with J gene TRBJ2-3; 8 nucleotides align to TRBD2. From germline, CDR1 is SNHLY and CDR2 FYNNEI. The CDR3 spans 17 residues. V lost 6 bases, J lost 5 bases, and 16 bases stayed unmatched. CDR3 residues: CASSSVLAAGAEDTQYF. The CDR3 bases are TGTGCCAGCAGCTCTGTACTAGCAGCGGGAGCAGAAGATACGCAGTATTTT.

This clone was seen just once. The chain combines TRBV7-2 with TRBJ2-3, with a tentative D call TRBD2 (6 bases). This CDR3 contains 16 residues. Trimming took off 1 base at V and 1 base at J, with 12 bases between the two ends. Germline values: CDR1 SGHTA, CDR2 FQGNSA. Written as DNA, the CDR3 is TGTGCCAGCAGCTTAGGAGGAGGGTCGGGCACAGATACGCAGTATTTT. It translates to CASSLGGGSGTDTQYF. Based on the CDR3 plus reference TRBV7-2 and TRBJ2-3, the full variable domain is GAGVSQSPSNKVTEKGKDVELRCDPISGHTALYWYRQSLGQGLEFLIYFQGNSAPDKSGLPSDRFSAERTGGSVSTLTIQRTQQEDSAVYLCASSLGGGSGTDTQYFGPGTRLTVL.

This rearrangement joins TRBV10-3 to TRBJ2-5; 10 nucleotides line up with TRBD1. The junction had 13 bases not matched to a gene; V was cut back by 5 bases and J by 1 base. The germline V gene encodes CDR1 ENHRY and CDR2 SYGVKD. The CDR3 covers 18 residues. DNA for the CDR3: TGTGCCATCAGTCCCCCGCCGGGGACAGGGGTCCTCCAAGAGACCCAGTACTTC. Its protein product is CAISPPPGTGVLQETQYF.

The chain employs TRBV25-1 and TRBJ1-2; D unresolved. V lost 5 bases and J 6 bases, leaving 7 bases between the germline ends. Germline lookup yields CDR1 MGHDK and CDR2 SYGVNS. The CDR3 is 11 residues long. The CDR3 is CASSRGNGYTF. CDR3 nucleotide sequence: TGTGCCAGCAGTAGAGGGAATGGCTACACCTTC.

The rearrangement links TRBV28 to TRBJ2-1; TRBD2 matches at 10 bases. The germline V gene has CDR1 MDHEN and CDR2 SYDVKM. Trimming took 4 bases from V and 6 from J; bases not matched to a gene: 6. The CDR3 length is 15 residues. The CDR3 sequence: CASSSLVAGGNEQFF. CDR3 DNA: TGTGCCAGCAGTTCTCTTGTAGCGGGAGGCAATGAGCAGTTCTTC.

This chain links TRBV18 with TRBJ2-1, with TRBD2 identical over 7 bases. Germline V gene data show CDR1 as KGHSH and CDR2 as LQKENI. CDR3 length: 16 amino acids. Germline trimming cut 3 bases from V and 7 bases from J; bases unmatched to any gene: 12. In nucleotides, the CDR3 is TGTGCCAGCTCACCCCCCCTGGCGGGAGTTACTAATGAGCAGTTCTTC. Translating it yields CASSPPLAGVTNEQFF.

The CDR3 loop reads CASSLEGEVYNEQFF. CDR3 in DNA: TGTGCCAGCAGCTTAGAAGGGGAGGTATACAATGAGCAGTTCTTC. The chain recombines TRBV7-2 with TRBJ2-1, with a weak D call TRBD2 (6 bases). Deletions cut 1 base from V and 4 bases from J, with 11 bases between. From germline, CDR1 is SGHTA and CDR2 FQGNSA. The CDR3 loop spans 15 amino acids.

This chain joins TRBV7-2 and TRBJ1-3; weak D call: TRBD1 (5 bases). Germline values: CDR1 SGHTA, CDR2 FQGNSA. The CDR3 has 16 residues. Trimming shortened V by 1 base and J by 3 bases, and 13 bases separated the two germline ends. For the CDR3, the DNA is TGTGCCAGCAGCTTAGTAGCCAGGGAGGTTGGAAACACCATATATTTT. Translation: CASSLVAREVGNTIYF.

The chain couples TRBV7-2 to TRBJ2-1; tentative D call: TRBD2 (5 bases). CDR3 size: 15 residues. CDR1 is SGHTA and CDR2 is FQGNSA in the germline V gene. Trimming shortened V by 1 base and J by 0 bases, and 7 bases separated the two germline ends. The CDR3 spells CASSLGAASYNEQFF. The CDR3 nucleotides are TGTGCCAGCAGCTTAGGAGCGGCCTCCTACAATGAGCAGTTCTTC.

The V gene is TRBV7-9, the J gene TRBJ2-7; no clear D. This CDR3 spans 13 amino acids. Germline CDR1 SEHNR, CDR2 FQNEAQ (reference sequence). Trimming stripped 9 bases from V and 7 bases from J, with 19 bases between. The CDR3 here is CASGVGGPGEQYV. For the CDR3, the DNA is TGTGCCAGTGGGGTTGGTGGACCCGGGGAGCAGTACGTC.

J is TRBJ1-5 and V is TRBV2; TRBD1 matches 8 bases. The CDR3 is made up of 15 amino acids. CDR1 and CDR2 (germline): SNHLY, FYNNEI. With V trimmed by 7 bases and J by 2 bases, 7 bases remained unmatched. CDR3 in amino acids: CASTQGVKGNQPQHF. DNA for the CDR3: TGTGCCAGCACACAGGGGGTCAAGGGCAATCAGCCCCAGCATTTT.

This clone turned up a few times. The gene calls are TRBV5-1 and TRBJ1-1, with D perhaps matching TRBD1 (5 bases). V was trimmed by 0 bases and J by 1 base, leaving 13 bases between them. Germline loops: CDR1 SGHRS, CDR2 YFSETQ. The CDR3 consists of 16 residues. CDR3 residues: CASSLARAGSNTEAFF. The CDR3 DNA is TGCGCCAGCAGCTTGGCCAGGGCAGGGTCGAACACTGAAGCTTTCTTT.

This chain joins TRBV28 and TRBJ2-3; perhaps TRBD2 as D (5 bases). CDR1 is MDHEN, CDR2 SYDVKM, per germline. Deletions cut 8 bases from V and 1 base from J, with 10 bases between. The CDR3 loop spans 13 amino acids. DNA of the CDR3: TGTGCCAGCGCGGGCGTCGGCACAGATACGCAGTATTTT. Protein sequence: CASAGVGTDTQYF. Full variable domain (missing parts from reference TRBV28 and TRBJ2-3): DVKVTQSSRYLVKRTGEKVFLECVQDMDHENMFWYRQDPGLGLRLIYFSYDVKMKEKGDIPEGYSVSREKKERFSLILESASTNQTSMYLCASAGVGTDTQYFGPGTRLTVL.

The chain has TRBV6-5 and TRBJ1-6, with 9 bases that match TRBD1. V lost 2 bases, J lost 8 bases, and 4 bases stayed unmatched. The CDR3 has 15 amino acids. The germline V gene encodes CDR1 MNHEY and CDR2 SVGAGI. CDR3 region: CASSYGGQGDSPLHF. The DNA for the CDR3 is TGTGCCAGCAGTTACGGGGGACAGGGTGATTCACCCCTCCACTTT.

This chain joins TRBV6-1 and TRBJ2-1; TRBD2 aligns across 8 bases. Unmatched junction bases numbered 3, after V lost 5 bases and J lost 6 bases. CDR3 length: 13 residues. Per the germline V gene, CDR1 is MNHNS and CDR2 is SASEGT. The CDR3 region has the DNA TGTGCCAGCAGTCTAGCGGGTGTCAATGAGCAGTTCTTC. Protein sequence: CASSLAGVNEQFF.

V usage is TRBV14 and J usage is TRBJ1-6, with 9 positions matching TRBD1. CDR3 length: 14 residues. Germline V CDR1 and CDR2: SGHDN, FVKESK. V lost 4 bases to trimming and J lost 13 bases; unmatched junction nucleotides: 8. The CDR3 here is CASSLGQGAWPLHF. The CDR3 coding sequence is TGTGCCAGCAGCCTGGGACAGGGCGCGTGGCCCCTCCACTTT.